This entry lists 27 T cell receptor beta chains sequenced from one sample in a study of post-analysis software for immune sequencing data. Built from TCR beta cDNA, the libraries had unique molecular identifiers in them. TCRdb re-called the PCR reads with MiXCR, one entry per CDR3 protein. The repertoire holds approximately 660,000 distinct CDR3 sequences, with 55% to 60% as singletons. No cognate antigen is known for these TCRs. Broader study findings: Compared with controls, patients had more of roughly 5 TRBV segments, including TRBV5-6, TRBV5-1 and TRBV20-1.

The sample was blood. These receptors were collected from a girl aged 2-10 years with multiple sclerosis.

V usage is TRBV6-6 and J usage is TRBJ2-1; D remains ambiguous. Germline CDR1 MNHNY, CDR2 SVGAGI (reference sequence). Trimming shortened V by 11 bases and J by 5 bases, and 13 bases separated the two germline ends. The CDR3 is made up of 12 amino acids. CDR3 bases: TGTGCCGGATCCTACTCGAACAATGAGCAGTTCTTC. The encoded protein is CAGSYSNNEQFF.

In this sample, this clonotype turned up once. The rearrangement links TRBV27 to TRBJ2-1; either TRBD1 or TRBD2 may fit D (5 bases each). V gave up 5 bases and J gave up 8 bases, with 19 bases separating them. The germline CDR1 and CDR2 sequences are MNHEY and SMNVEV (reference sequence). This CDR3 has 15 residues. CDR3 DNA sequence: TGTGCCAGCAGTAGTTGGTCGAGGGTCAGGGATGAGCAGTTCTTC. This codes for CASSSWSRVRDEQFF.

The CDR3 sequence: CASSFGVPSYNEQFF. CDR3 nucleotides: TGTGCCAGCAGTTTCGGAGTTCCCTCCTACAATGAGCAGTTCTTC. V and J are TRBV12-3 or TRBV12-4 and TRBJ2-1, with D unclear. The CDR3 runs to 15 residues. The V end lost 3 bases, the J end lost 0 bases, and 9 bases lay between the germline ends.

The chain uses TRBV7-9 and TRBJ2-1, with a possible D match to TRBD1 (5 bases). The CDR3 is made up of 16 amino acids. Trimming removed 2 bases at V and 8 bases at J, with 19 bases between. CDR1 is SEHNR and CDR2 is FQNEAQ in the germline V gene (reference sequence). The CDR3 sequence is CASSLFRLGHSDEQFF. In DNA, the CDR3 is TGTGCCAGCAGCTTATTCCGACTGGGGCATTCGGATGAGCAGTTCTTC.

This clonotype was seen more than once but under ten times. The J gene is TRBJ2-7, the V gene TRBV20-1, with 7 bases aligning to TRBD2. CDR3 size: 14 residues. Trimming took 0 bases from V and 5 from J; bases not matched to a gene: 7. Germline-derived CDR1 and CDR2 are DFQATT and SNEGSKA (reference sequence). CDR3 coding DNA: TGCAGTGCTAGAGAGGGCGGGGGTCTGAACGAGCAGTACTTC. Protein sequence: CSAREGGGLNEQYF.

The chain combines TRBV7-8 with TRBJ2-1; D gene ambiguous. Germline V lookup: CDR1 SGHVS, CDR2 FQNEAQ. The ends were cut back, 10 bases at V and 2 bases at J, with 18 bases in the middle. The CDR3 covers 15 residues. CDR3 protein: CATQKTLSTYNEQFF. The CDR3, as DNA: TGTGCCACCCAGAAGACCCTCTCAACCTACAATGAGCAGTTCTTC.

The CDR3 DNA reads as TGTGCCAACCGGGGGACAGGGAAGATCACAGATACGCAGTATTTT. Its translation: CANRGTGKITDTQYF. J is TRBJ2-3 and V is TRBV5-5; 9 positions match TRBD1. The germline CDR1 and CDR2 sequences are SGHKS and YYEKEE (reference sequence). Trimming removed 9 bases from V and 2 bases from J; junction bases left unmatched: 10. The CDR3 runs to 15 residues.

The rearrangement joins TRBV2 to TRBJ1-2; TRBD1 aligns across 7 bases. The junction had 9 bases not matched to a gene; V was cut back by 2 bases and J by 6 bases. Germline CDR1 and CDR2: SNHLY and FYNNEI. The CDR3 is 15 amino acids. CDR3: CASSEYVTGKDGYTF. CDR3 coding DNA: TGTGCCAGCAGTGAATACGTGACAGGGAAGGATGGCTACACCTTC.

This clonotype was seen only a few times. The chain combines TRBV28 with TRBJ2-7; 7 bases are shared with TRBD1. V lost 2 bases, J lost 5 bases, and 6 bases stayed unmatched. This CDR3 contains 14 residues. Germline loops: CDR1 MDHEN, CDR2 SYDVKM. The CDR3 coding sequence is TGTGCCAGCAGTTTACTCCAGGGGGTTAACGAGCAGTACTTC. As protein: CASSLLQGVNEQYF.

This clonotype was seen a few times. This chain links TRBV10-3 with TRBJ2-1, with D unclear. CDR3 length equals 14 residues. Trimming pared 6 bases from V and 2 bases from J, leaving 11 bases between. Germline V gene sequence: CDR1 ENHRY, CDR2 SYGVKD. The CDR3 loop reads CAISPDSAYNEQFF. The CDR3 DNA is TGTGCCATCAGCCCAGATTCCGCCTACAATGAGCAGTTCTTC.

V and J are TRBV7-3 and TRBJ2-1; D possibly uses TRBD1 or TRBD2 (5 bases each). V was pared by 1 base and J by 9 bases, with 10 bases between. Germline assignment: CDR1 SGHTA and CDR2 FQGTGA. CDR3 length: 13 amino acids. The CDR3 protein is CASSLNWDGEQFF. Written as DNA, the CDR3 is TGTGCCAGCAGCTTAAATTGGGACGGTGAGCAGTTCTTC.

The CDR3 bases are TGTGCCACCAGTGATGCCGGGACAGAGGACACAGATACGCAGTATTTT. This codes for CATSDAGTEDTDTQYF. The J gene is TRBJ2-3, the V gene TRBV24-1; 7 positions agree with TRBD1. Germline V gives CDR1 KGHDR, CDR2 SFDVKD. V lost 3 bases to trimming and J lost 2 bases; unmatched junction nucleotides: 7. The CDR3 covers 16 residues.

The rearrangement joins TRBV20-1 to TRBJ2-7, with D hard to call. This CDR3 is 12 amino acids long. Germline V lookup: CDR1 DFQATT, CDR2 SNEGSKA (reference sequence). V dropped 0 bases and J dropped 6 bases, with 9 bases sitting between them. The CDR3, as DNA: TGCAGTGCTAGAGAGGCTAGTAGCGAGCAGTACTTC. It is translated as CSAREASSEQYF.

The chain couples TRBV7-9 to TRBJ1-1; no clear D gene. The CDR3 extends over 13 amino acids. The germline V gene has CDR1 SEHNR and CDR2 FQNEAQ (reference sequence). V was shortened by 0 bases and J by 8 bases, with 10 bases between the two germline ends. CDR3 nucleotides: TGTGCCAGCAGCTTAGCGGCCAGGAGGGAAGCTTTCTTT. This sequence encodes CASSLAARREAFF.

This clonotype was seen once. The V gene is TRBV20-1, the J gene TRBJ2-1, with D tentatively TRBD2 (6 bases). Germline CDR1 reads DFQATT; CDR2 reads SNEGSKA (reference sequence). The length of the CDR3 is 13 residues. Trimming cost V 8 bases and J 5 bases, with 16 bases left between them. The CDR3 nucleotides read TGCAGTCCCCGGAGGGACGGCAACAATGAGCAGTTCTTC. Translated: CSPRRDGNNEQFF.

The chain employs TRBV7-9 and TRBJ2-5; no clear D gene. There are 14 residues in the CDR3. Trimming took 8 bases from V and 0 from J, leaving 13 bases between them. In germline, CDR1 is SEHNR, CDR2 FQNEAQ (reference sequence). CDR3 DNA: TGTGCCAGCGGCCCTTCAGTGTACCAAGAGACCCAGTACTTC. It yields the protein CASGPSVYQETQYF.

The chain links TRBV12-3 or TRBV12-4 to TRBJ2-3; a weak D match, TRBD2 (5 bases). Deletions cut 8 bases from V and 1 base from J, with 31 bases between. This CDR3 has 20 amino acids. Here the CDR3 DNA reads TGTGCCAGCGCCTATATGGAGACCCGCGGAGACGGGGAAGGCACAGATACGCAGTATTTT. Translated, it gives CASAYMETRGDGEGTDTQYF.

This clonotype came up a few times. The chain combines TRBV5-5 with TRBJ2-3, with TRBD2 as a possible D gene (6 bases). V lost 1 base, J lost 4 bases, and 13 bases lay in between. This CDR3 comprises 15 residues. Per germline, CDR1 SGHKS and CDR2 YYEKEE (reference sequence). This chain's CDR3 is CASSLFRGGADTQYF. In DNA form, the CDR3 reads TGTGCCAGCAGCTTGTTCCGGGGAGGAGCAGATACGCAGTATTTT.

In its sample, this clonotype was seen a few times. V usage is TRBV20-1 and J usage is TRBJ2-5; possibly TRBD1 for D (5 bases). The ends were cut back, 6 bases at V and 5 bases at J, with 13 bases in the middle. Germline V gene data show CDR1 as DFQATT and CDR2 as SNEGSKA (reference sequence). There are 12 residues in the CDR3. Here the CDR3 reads CSAVGDRETQYF. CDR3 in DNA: TGCAGTGCGGTAGGGGATAGGGAGACCCAGTACTTC.

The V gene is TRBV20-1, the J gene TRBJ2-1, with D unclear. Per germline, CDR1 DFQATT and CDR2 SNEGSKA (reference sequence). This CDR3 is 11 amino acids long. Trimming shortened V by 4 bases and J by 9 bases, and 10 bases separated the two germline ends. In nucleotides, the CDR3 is TGCAGTGCTACACCTCAGGTTGAGCAGTTCTTC. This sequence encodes CSATPQVEQFF.

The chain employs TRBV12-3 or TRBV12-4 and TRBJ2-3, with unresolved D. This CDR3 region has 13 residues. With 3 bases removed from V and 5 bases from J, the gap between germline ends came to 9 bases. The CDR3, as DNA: TGTGCCAGCAGTTTGTCCGCTGGAGATACGCAGTATTTT. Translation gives CASSLSAGDTQYF.

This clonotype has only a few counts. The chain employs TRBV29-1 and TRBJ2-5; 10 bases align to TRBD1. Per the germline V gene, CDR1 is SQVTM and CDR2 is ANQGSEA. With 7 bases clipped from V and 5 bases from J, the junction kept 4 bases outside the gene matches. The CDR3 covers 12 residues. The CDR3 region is CSADRGRETQYF. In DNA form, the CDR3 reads TGCAGCGCTGACAGGGGGCGGGAGACCCAGTACTTC.

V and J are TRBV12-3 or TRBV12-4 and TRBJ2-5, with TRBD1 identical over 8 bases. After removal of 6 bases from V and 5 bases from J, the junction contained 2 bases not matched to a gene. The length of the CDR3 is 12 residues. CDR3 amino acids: CASRQGVETQYF. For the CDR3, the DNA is TGTGCCAGCAGACAGGGGGTGGAGACCCAGTACTTC.

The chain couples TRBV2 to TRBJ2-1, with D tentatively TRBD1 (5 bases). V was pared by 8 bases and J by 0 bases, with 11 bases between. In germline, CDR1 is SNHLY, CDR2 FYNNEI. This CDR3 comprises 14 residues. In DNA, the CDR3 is TGTGCCAGCCAGGGCGAGAGCTCCTACAATGAGCAGTTCTTC. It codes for CASQGESSYNEQFF.

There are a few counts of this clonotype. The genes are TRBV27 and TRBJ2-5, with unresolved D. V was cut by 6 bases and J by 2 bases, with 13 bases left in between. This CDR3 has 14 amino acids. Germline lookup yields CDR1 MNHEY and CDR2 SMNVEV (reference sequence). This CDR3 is CASRPGRTQETQYF. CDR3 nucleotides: TGTGCCAGCAGACCGGGCCGAACGCAAGAGACCCAGTACTTC.

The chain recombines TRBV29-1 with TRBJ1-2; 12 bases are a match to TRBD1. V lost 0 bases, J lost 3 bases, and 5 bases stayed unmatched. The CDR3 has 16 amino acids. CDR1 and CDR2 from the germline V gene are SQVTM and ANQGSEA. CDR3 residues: CSVEDRGTGGYYGYTF. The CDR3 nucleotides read TGCAGCGTTGAAGATCGGGGGACAGGGGGCTACTATGGCTACACCTTC.

Here the CDR3 DNA reads TGCGCCAGCAGCGACGGACAGAGGGGATCGTTCTTC. The encoded protein is CASSDGQRGSFF. The genes are TRBV4-1 and TRBJ2-1, with D possibly being TRBD1 (6 bases). CDR3 length: 12 residues. Trimming stripped 5 bases from V and 15 bases from J, with 17 bases between. In germline, CDR1 is MGHRA, CDR2 YSYEKL.